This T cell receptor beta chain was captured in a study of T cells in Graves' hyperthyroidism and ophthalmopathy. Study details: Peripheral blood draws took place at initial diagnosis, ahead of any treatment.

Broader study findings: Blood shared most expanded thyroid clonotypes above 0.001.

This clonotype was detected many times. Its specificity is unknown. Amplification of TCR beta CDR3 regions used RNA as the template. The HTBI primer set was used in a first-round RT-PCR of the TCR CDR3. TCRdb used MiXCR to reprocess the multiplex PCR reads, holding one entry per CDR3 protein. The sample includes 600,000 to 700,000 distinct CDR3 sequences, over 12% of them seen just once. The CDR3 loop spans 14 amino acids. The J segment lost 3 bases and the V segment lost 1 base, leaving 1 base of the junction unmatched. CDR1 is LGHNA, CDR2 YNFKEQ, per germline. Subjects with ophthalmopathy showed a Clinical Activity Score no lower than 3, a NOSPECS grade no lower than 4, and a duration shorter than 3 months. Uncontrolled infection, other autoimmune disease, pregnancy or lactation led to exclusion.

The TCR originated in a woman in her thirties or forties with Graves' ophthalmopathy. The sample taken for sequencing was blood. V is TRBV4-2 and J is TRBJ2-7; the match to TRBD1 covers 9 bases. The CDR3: CASSQGGQGYEQYF. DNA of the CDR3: TGTGCCAGCAGCCAAGGGGGACAGGGCTACGAGCAGTACTTC.